This paragraph reports one T cell receptor beta chain. Its antigen is not identified. Indicated time point: neoterminal ileum biopsy at postoperative endoscopy, about 6 months after surgery. This specimen belongs to a study of T cell repertoires in ileal Crohn's disease. Across the study: Postoperative therapy was given to about half: around eleven thiopurines, 15 to 20 anti-TNF agents. At postoperative colonoscopy, neoterminal ileum biopsies were taken as M6.

Overall study findings and caveats: Within the first postoperative year, endoscopy came at median about 7.3 months. Mucosal expansions were suggested to be mainly CD8 T cells.

V lost 3 bases to trimming and J lost 4 bases, with 21 bases between them. Germline V gene data show CDR1 as SEHNR and CDR2 as FQNEAQ (reference sequence). The length of the CDR3 is 18 residues. Generated by immunoSEQ multiplex PCR, the TCRdb table keeps only in-frame clones and is missing some. The data contain about 62,000 clones, approximately 88% of them singletons. V is TRBV7-9 and J is TRBJ2-2; a weak D match, TRBD2 (5 bases). The source is an adult with Crohn's disease. Sequenced: ileal tissue. The CDR3 region has the DNA TGTGCCAGCAGCTTGGGAGCCGGGGTGTCGGTCGCCACCGGGGAGCTGTTTTTT. It encodes CASSLGAGVSVATGELFF.